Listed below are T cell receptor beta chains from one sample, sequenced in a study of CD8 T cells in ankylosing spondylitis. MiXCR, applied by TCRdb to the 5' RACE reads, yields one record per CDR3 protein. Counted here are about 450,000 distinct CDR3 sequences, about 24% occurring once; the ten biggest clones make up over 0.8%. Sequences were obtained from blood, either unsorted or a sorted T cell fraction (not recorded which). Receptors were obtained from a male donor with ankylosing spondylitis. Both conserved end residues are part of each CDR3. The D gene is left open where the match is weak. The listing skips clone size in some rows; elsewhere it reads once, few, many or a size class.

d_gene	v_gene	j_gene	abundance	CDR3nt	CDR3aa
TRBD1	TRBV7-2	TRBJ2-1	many	TGTGCCAGCAGCACCCGGGACAGGGTTGGGAATGAGCAGTTCTTC	CASSTRDRVGNEQFF
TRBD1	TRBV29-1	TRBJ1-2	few	TGCAGCGTAGGACAGGGGACCGACTATGGCTACACCTTC	CSVGQGTDYGYTF
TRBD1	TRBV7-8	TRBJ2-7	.	TGTGCCAGCAGCCTGGGCTATGGGACAGTGGGCCACGAGCAGTACTTC	CASSLGYGTVGHEQYF
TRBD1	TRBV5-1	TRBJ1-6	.	TGCGCCAGCAGCCCAACCGGGACAGAGAATTCACCCCTCCACTTT	CASSPTGTENSPLHF
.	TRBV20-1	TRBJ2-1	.	TGCAGTGCAAAGGACCCGAGCTCCTACAATGAGCAGTTCTTC	CSAKDPSSYNEQFF
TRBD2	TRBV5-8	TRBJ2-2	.	TGTGCCAGCAGCTTGGCTAGCGGGAGGCATCGGTCCGGGGAGCTGTTTTTT	CASSLASGRHRSGELFF
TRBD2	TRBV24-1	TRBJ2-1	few	TGTGCCACCAGTGACCTAGCGGCTACCTCCTACAATGAGCAGTTCTTC	CATSDLAATSYNEQFF
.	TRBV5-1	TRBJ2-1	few	TGCGCCAGCAGGGACCAGGCCTCGGAGTCCTACAATGAGCAGTTCTTC	CASRDQASESYNEQFF
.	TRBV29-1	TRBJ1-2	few	TGCAGCGTTGATAGACAGAGCTCAGGAGATGGCTACACCTTC	CSVDRQSSGDGYTF
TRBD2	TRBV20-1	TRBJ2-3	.	TGCAGTGCTGCCTGGCTAGCGGGAGGCAAGAATACGCAGTATTTT	CSAAWLAGGKNTQYF
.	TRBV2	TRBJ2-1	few	TGTGCCAGCAGTGAGCAACAGACCTACAATGAGCAGTTCTTC	CASSEQQTYNEQFF
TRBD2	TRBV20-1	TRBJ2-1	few	TGCAGTGCTGGGGGGGAGGCTTTGTTCTTC	CSAGGEALFF
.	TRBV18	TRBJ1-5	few	TGTGCCAGCTCACTAGGACGGAGATTGGAGCCCCAGCATTTT	CASSLGRRLEPQHF
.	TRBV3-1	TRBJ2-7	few	TGTGCCAGCACCCTCCGGGGGACCTACGAGCAGTACTTC	CASTLRGTYEQYF
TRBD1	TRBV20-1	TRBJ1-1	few	TGCAGTGCTTCTAAGACGGGACAGCGCTTGAACACTGAAGCTTTCTTT	CSASKTGQRLNTEAFF
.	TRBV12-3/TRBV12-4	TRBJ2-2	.	TGTGCCAGCACTGTTGATCCGAACACCGGGGAGCTGTTTTTT	CASTVDPNTGELFF
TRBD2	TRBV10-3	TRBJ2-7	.	TGTGCCATCACTCTAGCGGGAGAGGGCGAGCAGTACTTC	CAITLAGEGEQYF
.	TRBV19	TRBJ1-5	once	TGTGCCAGTTCGACGAGCCGCAATCAGCCCCAGCATTTT	CASSTSRNQPQHF
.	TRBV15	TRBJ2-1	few	TGTGCCACCAGCACCGGACTCCACGGCTCCTACAATGAGCAGTTCTTC	CATSTGLHGSYNEQFF
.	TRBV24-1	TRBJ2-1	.	TGTGCCACCAGTGATTTCCTAGGGAGCTCCTACAATGAGCAGTTCTTC	CATSDFLGSSYNEQFF
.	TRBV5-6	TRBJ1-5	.	TGTGCCAGCAGCCTCATGGGGGGAGGCAATCAGCCCCAGCATTTT	CASSLMGGGNQPQHF
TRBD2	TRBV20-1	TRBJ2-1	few	TGCAGTGCTAGAGATCTAACTAGCGGTCACAATGAGCAGTTCTTC	CSARDLTSGHNEQFF
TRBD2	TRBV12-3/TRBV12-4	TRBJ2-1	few	TGTGCCAGCACCAACGGACTAGCATCTAATGAGCAGTTCTTC	CASTNGLASNEQFF
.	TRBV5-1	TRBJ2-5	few	TGCGCCAGCTGGTTCGGGGGAGACCTACAAGAGACCCAGTACTTC	CASWFGGDLQETQYF
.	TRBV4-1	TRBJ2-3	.	TGCGCCAGCAGCCAAGATGGTGGTTGGGAAGATACGCAGTATTTT	CASSQDGGWEDTQYF
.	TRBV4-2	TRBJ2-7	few	TGTGCCAGCAGCCAAGATAAGGGGGTGAGATACTTC	CASSQDKGVRYF
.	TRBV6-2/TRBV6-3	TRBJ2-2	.	TGTGCCAGCAGGACAGAGCTTAACACCGGGGAGCTGTTTTTT	CASRTELNTGELFF
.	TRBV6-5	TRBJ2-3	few	TGTGCCAGCAGTTACCTGGGCGTTAGCACAGATACGCAGTATTTT	CASSYLGVSTDTQYF
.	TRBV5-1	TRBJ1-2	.	TGCGCCAGCAGCTCGGAGTTCTATGGCTACACCTTC	CASSSEFYGYTF
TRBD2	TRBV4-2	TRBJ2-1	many	TGTGCCAGCAGCCTTACGCTAGCGGGAGGCTCCTACAATGAGCAGTTCTTC	CASSLTLAGGSYNEQFF
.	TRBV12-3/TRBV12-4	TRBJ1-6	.	TGTGCCAGCAGTTTGGCGGGTTCACCCCTCCACTTT	CASSLAGSPLHF
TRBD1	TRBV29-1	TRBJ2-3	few	TGCAGCTTCTCCTGGACCGGGACAGGCCCCACAGATACGCAGTATTTT	CSFSWTGTGPTDTQYF
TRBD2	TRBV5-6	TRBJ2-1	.	TGTGCCAGCAGCTTGGGATGGGGTAGCGGGAGGGCCCTCGACAATGAGCAGTTCTTC	CASSLGWGSGRALDNEQFF
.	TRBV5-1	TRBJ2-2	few	TGCGCCAGCAGCTTGGATCGCGGGGTGGGCACCGGGGAGCTGTTTTTT	CASSLDRGVGTGELFF
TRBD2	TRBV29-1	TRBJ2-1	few	TGCAGCGCCAACAGCCGGGGGCTAGCGGGGGCCGGGTTCTTC	CSANSRGLAGAGFF
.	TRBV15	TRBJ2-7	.	TGTGCCACCAGCAGAGAACCGGGACTGCGGACTTACGAGCAGTACTTC	CATSREPGLRTYEQYF
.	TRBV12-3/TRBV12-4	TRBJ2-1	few	TGTGCCAGCAGTTTCCTTGGACCCATAAAGGGCAATGAGCAGTTCTTC	CASSFLGPIKGNEQFF
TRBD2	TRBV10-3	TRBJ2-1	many	TGTGCCATCAAGGGACTAGTAGGGAGTGAGCAGTTCTTC	CAIKGLVGSEQFF
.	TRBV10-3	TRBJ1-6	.	TGTGCCATCAGTGAGTCTCAGGTGGTTAATTCACCCCTCCACTTT	CAISESQVVNSPLHF
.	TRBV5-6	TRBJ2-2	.	TGTGCCAGCAGCTTTAATGCCGGGGAGCTGTTCTTT	CASSFNAGELFF
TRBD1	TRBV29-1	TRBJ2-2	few	TGCAGCGTTGGGCAGGGGGCGAATTTGGACACCGGGGAGCTGTTTTTT	CSVGQGANLDTGELFF
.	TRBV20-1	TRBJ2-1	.	TGCAGTGCCCCAGACCGGGCCCTGTTATACAATGAGCAGTTCTTC	CSAPDRALLYNEQFF
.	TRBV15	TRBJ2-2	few	TGTGCCACCAGCCCGGGACTTCCTGTGACCGGGGAGCTGTTTTTT	CATSPGLPVTGELFF
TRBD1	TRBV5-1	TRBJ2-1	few	TGCGCCAGCGGGACAGGGAGTACCTCCTACAATGAGCAGTTCTTC	CASGTGSTSYNEQFF
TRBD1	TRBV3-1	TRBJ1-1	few	TGTGCCAGCAGCCACAAAACAGGGGTAATGGAAGCTTTCTTT	CASSHKTGVMEAFF
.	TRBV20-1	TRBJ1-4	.	TGCAGTGCTAGAGAGGACAGAAATGAAAAACTGTTTTTT	CSAREDRNEKLFF
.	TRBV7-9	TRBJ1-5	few	TGTGCCAGCGGCGGAGGCGGTGGGCCCCAGCATTTT	CASGGGGGPQHF
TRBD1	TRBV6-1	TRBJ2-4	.	TGTGCCAGCAGTGAAGGACCCCCGGGACAGGTTAAAAACATTCAGTACTTC	CASSEGPPGQVKNIQYF
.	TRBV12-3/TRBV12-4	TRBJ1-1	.	TGTGCCAGCAGCCCTCCGAAGGGTGGGAGCACTGAAGCTTTCTTT	CASSPPKGGSTEAFF
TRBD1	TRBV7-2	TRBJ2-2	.	TGTGCCAGCAGCACGGGGCAGGGGGTCTCCGGGGAGCTGTTTTTT	CASSTGQGVSGELFF
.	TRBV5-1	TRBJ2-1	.	TGCGCCAGCAGCTCTCGGAAGGGGGGCTACAATGAGCAGTTCTTC	CASSSRKGGYNEQFF
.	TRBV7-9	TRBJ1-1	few	TGTGCCAGCAACAATAGGGCTGAAGCTTTCTTT	CASNNRAEAFF
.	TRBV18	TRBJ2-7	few	TGTGCCAGCTCACCAAGGCAGGCCTACGAGCAGTACTTC	CASSPRQAYEQYF
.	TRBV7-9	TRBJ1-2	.	TGTGCCAGCAGCTTACGGGGCGGAGAGAACTATGGCTACACCTTC	CASSLRGGENYGYTF